These 27 T cell receptor beta chains share one sample of origin, sequenced in a study of control samples from healthy donors and cancer patients. The method was immunoSEQ multiplex PCR; TCRdb's version includes in-frame clones alone and lacks a portion of them. In the table there are some 140,000 clones, roughly 92% of which are singletons. Material: blood. These receptor sequences come from a man younger than 40 in good health.

V is TRBV2 and J is TRBJ1-5, with no clear D. CDR3 length: 15 residues. Germline V gene lookup returns CDR1 SNHLY and CDR2 FYNNEI. Between the trimmed V and J ends, which lost 0 bases and 5 bases, there was a span of 11 bases. The CDR3 is CASSEAWSWDQPQHF. CDR3 coding DNA: TGTGCCAGCAGTGAAGCGTGGTCATGGGATCAGCCCCAGCATTTT.

V usage is TRBV6-2 or TRBV6-3 and J usage is TRBJ1-1, with 8 bases aligning to TRBD1. The CDR3 sequence is 11 residues long. The trim removed 5 bases at V and 11 bases at J, leaving 4 bases unmatched. Germline loops: CDR1 MNHEY, CDR2 SVGEGT. The CDR3: CASSQGAWAFF. CDR3 nucleotide sequence: TGTGCCAGCAGTCAGGGGGCGTGGGCTTTCTTT.

The chain is built from TRBV5-6 and TRBJ2-7, with D perhaps assigned TRBD1 or TRBD2 (6 bases each). The CDR3 spans 15 residues. Germline-derived CDR1 and CDR2 are SGHDT and YYEEEE. V gave up 0 bases and J gave up 3 bases, with 13 bases separating them. The DNA of the CDR3 is TGTGCCAGCAGCTTGGAGGGGGGTCACTTCTACGAGCAGTACTTC. Protein: CASSLEGGHFYEQYF.

The CDR3 region has the DNA TGTGCCAGTAGTATACAGGTGAACTATGGCTACACCTTC. This translates into CASSIQVNYGYTF. This rearrangement joins TRBV19 to TRBJ1-2, with D unresolved. CDR1 and CDR2 (germline): LNHDA, SQIVND (reference sequence). V lost 2 bases and J 2 bases, leaving 6 bases between the germline ends. CDR3 length equals 13 residues.

The CDR3 is CASSQRDNNFGGYTF. Written as DNA, the CDR3 is TGTGCCAGCAGCCAGAGGGACAATAATTTCGGGGGCTACACCTTC. The rearrangement links TRBV7-8 to TRBJ1-2, with D possibly TRBD1 on 6 matching bases. CDR3 length: 15 residues. Looked up from germline, CDR1 is SGHVS and CDR2 is FQNEAQ. The V end lost 5 bases, the J end lost 8 bases, and 21 bases lay between the germline ends. The variable domain in full, with the rest retrieved from reference TRBV7-8 and TRBJ1-2, is GAGVSQSPRYKVAKRGQDVALRCDPISGHVSLFWYQQALGQGPEFLTYFQNEAQLDKSGLPSDRFFAERPEGSVSTLKIQRTQQEDSAVYLCASSQRDNNFGGYTFGSGTRLTVV.

The CDR3, as DNA: TGTGCCACCAGCTCAGGGGGGAGGAGGATCTCAACTAATGAAAAACTGTTTTTT. It codes for CATSSGGRRISTNEKLFF. The chain uses TRBV15 and TRBJ1-4; the match to TRBD1 covers 7 bases. This CDR3 region has 18 residues. J was trimmed by 0 bases and V by 5 bases; bases with no gene match: 12. Per the germline V gene, CDR1 is LNHNV and CDR2 is YYDKDF (reference sequence). Looking up the rest from reference TRBV15 and TRBJ1-4 gives the full variable domain: DAMVIQNPRYQVTQFGKPVTLSCSQTLNHNVMYWYQQKSSQAPKLLFHYYDKDFNNEADTPDNFQSRRPNTSFCFLDIRSPGLGDTAMYLCATSSGGRRISTNEKLFFGSGTQLSVL.

The chain uses TRBV6-5 and TRBJ2-1; D unclear. Germline CDR1 reads MNHEY; CDR2 reads SVGAGI. The CDR3 length is 11 residues. The V end was cut by 2 bases, the J end by 7 bases, with 3 bases between. CDR3 amino acids: CASSYRNEQFF. In DNA, the CDR3 is TGTGCCAGCAGTTACAGGAATGAGCAGTTCTTC.

In nucleotides, the CDR3 is TGTGCCAGCAGCCCCGACCTGAGTAGGGCGGTGTGGGAGACCCAGTACTTC. This codes for CASSPDLSRAVWETQYF. The chain couples TRBV9 to TRBJ2-5; D ambiguous. The CDR3 length is 17 residues. Germline V CDR1 and CDR2: SGDLS, YYNGEE. Between the trimmed V and J ends, which lost 4 bases and 5 bases, there was a span of 24 bases.

The genes are TRBV7-3 and TRBJ1-5; 9 bases align to TRBD1. Germline assignment: CDR1 SGHTA and CDR2 FQGTGA. This CDR3 is 16 amino acids long. Trimming at V came to 1 base and at J to 6 bases, leaving 7 bases not matched to a gene. CDR3 in DNA: TGTGCCAGCAGCTTAAAAGGGACAGGGTATATTCAGCCCCAGCATTTT. Encoded protein: CASSLKGTGYIQPQHF.

The rearrangement uses TRBV4-2 and TRBJ2-3; D is unclear. V lost 1 base and J lost 3, with 11 bases in between. CDR1 and CDR2 (germline): LGHNA, YNFKEQ. The CDR3 covers 15 residues. The CDR3 DNA reads as TGTGCCAGCAGCCAAGCTGACCCTACGACAGATACGCAGTATTTT. It codes for CASSQADPTTDTQYF.

J is TRBJ1-1 and V is TRBV5-1; D perhaps matches TRBD1 (6 bases). Germline V CDR1 and CDR2: SGHRS, YFSETQ. The ends were cut back, 3 bases at V and 8 bases at J, with 20 bases in the middle. This CDR3 spans 15 amino acids. The chain's CDR3 is CASSSHISGAGEAFF. In nucleotides, the CDR3 is TGCGCCAGCAGCTCCCATATTTCAGGGGCGGGGGAAGCTTTCTTT. The variable domain in full, completed from reference TRBV5-1 and TRBJ1-1, reads KAGVTQTPRYLIKTRGQQVTLSCSPISGHRSVSWYQQTPGQGLQFLFEYFSETQRNKGNFPGRFSGRQFSNSRSEMNVSTLELGDSALYLCASSSHISGAGEAFFGQGTRLTVV.

The V call is TRBV3-1 (or the pseudogene TRBV3-2), the J call TRBJ1-3; 7 nucleotides agree with TRBD1. Germline V CDR1 and CDR2: LGHDT, YNNKEL (reference sequence). V gave up 3 bases and J gave up 0 bases; unmatched junction bases: 2. This CDR3 has 15 amino acids. The CDR3 DNA sequence: TGTGCCAGCAGCCAGGGACAGAGCTCTGGAAACACCATATATTTT. This encodes CASSQGQSSGNTIYF.

V is TRBV25-1 and J is TRBJ2-7; 10 bases map to TRBD2. With 4 bases clipped from V and 2 bases from J, the junction kept 5 bases outside the gene matches. The CDR3 is 15 residues long. The germline gives CDR1 MGHDK, CDR2 SYGVNS. CDR3 DNA sequence: TGTGCCAGCAGTGGGCTAGCGGGAGTTACCTACGAGCAGTACTTC. This encodes CASSGLAGVTYEQYF.

V gene TRBV19 combines with J gene TRBJ1-3; a possible D gene is TRBD1 (5 bases). Germline CDR1 is LNHDA and CDR2 is SQIVND (reference sequence). The V end lost 10 bases, the J end lost 4 bases, and 14 bases lay between the germline ends. The CDR3 has 13 amino acids. DNA of the CDR3: TGTGCCATCACCGGGACGGTCGGAAACACCATATATTTT. Translated: CAITGTVGNTIYF.

This sequence joins TRBV28 and TRBJ2-1; D is possibly TRBD1 (6 bases). CDR1 MDHEN and CDR2 SYDVKM come from the germline V gene. Trimming shortened V by 3 bases and J by 1 base, and 13 bases separated the two germline ends. The CDR3 totals 16 residues. The chain's CDR3 is CASSFFTGTSYNEQFF. DNA of the CDR3: TGTGCCAGCAGTTTTTTTACCGGGACATCCTACAATGAGCAGTTCTTC.

The rearrangement joins TRBV6-5 to TRBJ2-5, with D possibly being TRBD2 (6 bases). Germline-derived CDR1 and CDR2 are MNHEY and SVGAGI. This CDR3 is 15 amino acids long. With 6 bases removed from V and 1 base from J, the gap between germline ends came to 15 bases. This CDR3 reads CASSPTWGGQETQYF. The CDR3 coding sequence is TGTGCCAGCAGCCCAACGTGGGGAGGCCAAGAGACCCAGTACTTC.

A remark on this clone: One end of the junction varies from germline; a read error may be responsible. The V and J genes are TRBV4-2 and TRBJ2-7, with TRBD1 matching 9 bases. Germline V CDR1 and CDR2: LGHNA, YNFKEQ. This CDR3 region has 16 residues. CDR3 residues: CASSQDRQGVSYKQYF. CDR3 DNA sequence: TGTGCCAGCAGCCAGGATCGACAGGGGGTCTCCTACAAGCAGTACTTC.

The J gene is TRBJ1-5, the V gene TRBV11-2, with 9 bases identical to TRBD1. The CDR3 covers 15 residues. V was pared by 1 base and J by 3 bases, with 1 base of the junction left unmatched. Germline V gives CDR1 SGHAT, CDR2 FQNNGV. Here the CDR3 DNA reads TGTGCCAGCAGCTTAGGGGACAGGGTCAATCAGCCCCAGCATTTT. This translates into CASSLGDRVNQPQHF.

The chain uses TRBV28 and TRBJ2-1; TRBD1 aligns across 7 bases. The length of the CDR3 is 15 residues. Germline CDR1 is MDHEN and CDR2 is SYDVKM. V was pared by 5 bases and J by 0 bases, with 4 bases of the junction left unmatched. CDR3 region: CASSPQGVSYNEQFF. The CDR3 DNA follows: TGTGCCAGCAGTCCTCAGGGGGTCTCCTACAATGAGCAGTTCTTC.

This clone was detected only once. V gene TRBV6-2 or TRBV6-3 combines with J gene TRBJ1-5; D remains unclear. The CDR3 is 13 amino acids. The V gene lost 2 bases and the J gene lost 5 bases, with 7 bases spanning the gap. Germline V gene sequence: CDR1 MNHEY, CDR2 SVGEGT. This CDR3 reads CASSYGIHQPQHF. The CDR3 DNA follows: TGTGCCAGCAGTTACGGCATACATCAGCCCCAGCATTTT.

The V call is TRBV2, the J call TRBJ2-2, with TRBD1 matching 9 bases. Looked up from germline, CDR1 is SNHLY and CDR2 is FYNNEI. This CDR3 region has 15 residues. V shed 2 bases, J shed 6 bases, and the junction held 4 bases outside the gene matches. In DNA, the CDR3 is TGTGCCAGCAGTGAACACAGGGGGCTTTCCGGGGAGCTGTTTTTT. Protein: CASSEHRGLSGELFF.

This sequence joins TRBV14 and TRBJ1-6, with D possibly TRBD1 on 6 matching bases. The CDR3 totals 18 residues. The V gene lost 0 bases and the J gene lost 8 bases, with 20 bases spanning the gap. Germline CDR1 reads SGHDN; CDR2 reads FVKESK. CDR3 sequence: CASSQDWGRGLLHSPLHF. Written as DNA, the CDR3 is TGTGCCAGCAGCCAAGATTGGGGAAGGGGGTTATTGCATTCACCCCTCCACTTT.

The chain employs TRBV4-1 and TRBJ2-1, with 12 bases identical to TRBD2. Trimming removed 1 base from V and 9 bases from J; junction bases left unmatched: 13. Germline V gene lookup returns CDR1 MGHRA and CDR2 YSYEKL. The length of the CDR3 is 18 residues. CDR3 in DNA: TGCGCCAGCAGCCAAGCTACTAGCGGGAGGTTTAGATTGGGTGAGCAGTTCTTC. Translated, it gives CASSQATSGRFRLGEQFF.

V and J are TRBV25-1 and TRBJ2-5; TRBD2 might be the D (5 bases). Trimming left V 7 bases short and J 5 bases short, with 11 bases between. CDR3 length: 12 amino acids. Germline lookup yields CDR1 MGHDK and CDR2 SYGVNS. CDR3 loop: CASISRGETQYF. In DNA, the CDR3 is TGTGCCAGCATAAGTAGAGGGGAGACCCAGTACTTC.

This chain links TRBV28 with TRBJ1-1; D gene ambiguous. This CDR3 spans 16 amino acids. Germline lookup yields CDR1 MDHEN and CDR2 SYDVKM. The V end was cut by 6 bases, the J end by 4 bases, with 21 bases between. CDR3 in amino acids: CASSAAGSTVGTEAFF. The CDR3 bases are TGTGCCAGCAGCGCAGCCGGGTCGACCGTGGGCACTGAAGCTTTCTTT.

This chain joins TRBV29-1 and TRBJ2-1; 10 bases align to TRBD1. Germline CDR1 is SQVTM and CDR2 is ANQGSEA. J lost 9 bases, V lost 3 bases, and 5 bases had no gene match. This CDR3 region has 13 residues. The CDR3 DNA follows: TGCAGCGTTGAGATGACAGGGGGCGGTGAGCAGTTCTTC. Protein sequence: CSVEMTGGGEQFF.

The chain employs TRBV28 and TRBJ2-1, with 11 bases lining up with TRBD2. Losses at the gene ends were 3 bases for V and 8 bases for J; bases not matched to a gene: 9. This CDR3 spans 16 amino acids. The germline gives CDR1 MDHEN, CDR2 SYDVKM. The CDR3 here is CASSFFGLAGGDEQFF. CDR3 in DNA: TGTGCCAGCAGTTTTTTCGGGCTAGCGGGAGGCGATGAGCAGTTCTTC.